The following is a TCR beta chain sequence with its context. The specificity of this receptor is unknown. No much larger clone is present one base from it, and per-base qualities are unavailable. Thymus tissue was obtained as surgical resects removed during corrective cardiac surgery. Donors were immunologically healthy infants undergoing open corrective cardiac surgery for congenital heart defects in Finland. Thymocytes were freed from the tissue by mechanical means and kept at -70 degrees C as pellets of roughly 9-34 million cells. A QIAsymphony instrument was used to extract genomic DNA from frozen cell pellets. Using the immunoSEQ multiplex PCR assay, the TCRB and TCRAD loci were amplified from a standardized quantity of quality-controlled genomic DNA. The V(D)J region was spanned by amplicons of a length sufficient to cover the CDR3 and to identify V and J genes. The amplicons were sequenced on an Illumina platform via the commercial immunoSEQ service. Under the source paper's analysis protocol: Primer bias and sequencing errors were corrected using previously described methods, and TCRAD and TCRB definitions followed the IMGT database. Analysis of the repertoires was done with immunoSEQ Analyzer 3.0 and VDJTools and included basic statistics, V/J segment usage, diversity estimates, rarefaction and pairwise overlap. Diversity was estimated using the Chao1, ChaoE, Efron-Thisted, Shannon and inverse Simpson indices, and was also estimated on datasets down-sampled to the size of the smallest sample. Repertoire overlap was determined by strict matching of CDR3 nucleotide sequence, V gene and J gene, and Jaccard-based multidimensional scaling clustering was applied. TCRdb retrieved this table from immuneACCESS and kept in-frame rearrangements only. Not all clones are present; in checked studies, unresolved V genes account for under half, and no reason is known for the remainder. The V and J calls and clone size are taken from that table; D and trimming were inferred from the DNA. This sample is represented by tens of thousands of clones; roughly 96% of them were singletons. Together, the top ten hold around 0.03% of the sample.

CDR1 and CDR2 are drawn from the germline V gene: SNHLY, FYNNEI. The CDR3 covers 14 residues, taking in both the cysteine and the phenylalanine. The DNA shown is the 42-base CDR3, in frame from base 1. The trim is 6 bases for V and 4 bases for J, with a gap of 15 bases between the germline ends. The data derive from a study of human thymus T cells (dated by TCRdb to about 2020). Background on the whole study: TCR alpha and beta repertoires from about eight infant thymus samples and four related peripheral blood samples were characterized in the study. The cohort included 5 or 6 male and a couple of female infants, with donor ages spanning 7 to 244 days.

On the study overall, not on this receptor specifically: On average, approximately 790,000 unique TCRB clonotypes were obtained from thymus samples, compared with 75,000 to 90,000 from blood samples. Biased V and J gene segment usage appeared to be present in both thymic and peripheral blood repertoires. According to the related research, thymic TCR repertoires were highly overlapping among unrelated individuals.

The receptor's source is a girl under two years old with a congenital heart defect but otherwise immunologically healthy. The chain is assembled from TRBV2 and TRBJ1-2; a tentative D match to TRBD1 spans 5 bases. Specimen: thymus tissue. The CDR3 region has the sequence CASSRLTVRYGYTF. Read as DNA, the sequence is TGTGCCAGCAGCCGATTGACAGTACGCTATGGCTACACCTTC.